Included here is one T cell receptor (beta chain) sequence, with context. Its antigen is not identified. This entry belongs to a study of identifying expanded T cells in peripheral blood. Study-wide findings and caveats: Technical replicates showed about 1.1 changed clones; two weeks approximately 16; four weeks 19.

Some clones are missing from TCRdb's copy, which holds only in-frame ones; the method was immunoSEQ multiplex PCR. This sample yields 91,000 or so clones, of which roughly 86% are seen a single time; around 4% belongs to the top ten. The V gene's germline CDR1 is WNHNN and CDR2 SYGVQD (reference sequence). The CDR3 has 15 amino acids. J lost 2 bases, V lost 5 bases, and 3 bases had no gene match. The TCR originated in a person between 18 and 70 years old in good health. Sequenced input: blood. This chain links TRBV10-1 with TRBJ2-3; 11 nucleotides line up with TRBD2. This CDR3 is CASSKLAGATDTQYF. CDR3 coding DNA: TGCGCCAGCAGTAAACTAGCGGGGGCCACAGATACGCAGTATTTT.